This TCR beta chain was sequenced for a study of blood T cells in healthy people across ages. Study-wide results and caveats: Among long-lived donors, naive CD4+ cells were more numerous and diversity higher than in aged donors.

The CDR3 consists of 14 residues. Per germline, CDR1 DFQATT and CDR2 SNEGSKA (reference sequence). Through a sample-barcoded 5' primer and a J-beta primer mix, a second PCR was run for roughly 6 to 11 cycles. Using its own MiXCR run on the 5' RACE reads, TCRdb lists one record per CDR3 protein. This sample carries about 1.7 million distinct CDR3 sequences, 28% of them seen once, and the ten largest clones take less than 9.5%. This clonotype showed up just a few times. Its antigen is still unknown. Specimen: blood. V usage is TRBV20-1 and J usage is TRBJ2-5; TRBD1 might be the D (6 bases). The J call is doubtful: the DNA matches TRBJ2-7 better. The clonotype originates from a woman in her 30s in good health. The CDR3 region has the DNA TGCAGTGCTAGTCCCAGGGGTCGGGTAGGCGAGCAGTACTTC. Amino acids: CSASPRGRVGEQYF.